Listed here is a single TCR beta chain. The target antigen is unknown. Trimming pared 0 bases from V and 5 bases from J, leaving 10 bases between. Germline V gene sequence: CDR1 MGHRA, CDR2 YSYEKL. The CDR3 contains 14 residues. This sample stems from a study of cytomegalovirus exposure and HLA in healthy donors. Study overall: Earlier work reported approximately 100 million unique TCR beta sequences from approximately 180 million T cells.

Findings and limits, study-wide: A later analysis by the authors found several of the most significant clusters apparently linked to common viral pathogens. An analysis that was carried out later associated 16,951 TCR beta sequences with HLA alleles at 0.05 false discovery rate.

The PCR had 60 Vbeta and 13 Jbeta primers. Assay used: immunoSEQ multiplex PCR; TCRdb lists only in-frame clones, some missing. Of approximately 79,000 clones in the sample, roughly 73% were seen once. The chain recombines TRBV4-1 with TRBJ1-1; D is ambiguous. Sequenced sample: PBMCs. The TCR originated in a boy aged 5-17 years in good health and CMV-seronegative. The CDR3 DNA reads as TGCGCCAGCAGCCAAGAGGGAGAGGGTACTGAAGCTTTCTTT. It specifies CASSQEGEGTEAFF.